This TCR beta chain is drawn from a study of spatial heterogeneity in lung cancer. TCRdb reprocessed the 5' RACE reads via MiXCR and lists one record per CDR3 protein. Seen here are about 26,000 distinct CDR3 sequences, around 13% observed once, and the top ten hold roughly 26%. This clonotype was picked up many times. Time point described: sample taken at primary tumor resection. Whole RNA, which was extracted from tumor, nontumor lung tissue or frozen PBMC, was sequenced without any cell sorting. V was clipped by 1 base and J by 1 base, with 10 bases between them. Germline-derived CDR1 and CDR2 are SGHTA and FQGTGA. The CDR3 is 15 amino acids.

The V gene is TRBV7-3, the J gene TRBJ2-5, with a weak D call TRBD1 (6 bases). The receptor comes from a female donor with early-stage non-small cell lung cancer. Here the sequenced sample was PBMCs, taken at surgery. This chain's CDR3 is CASSLRGTTQETQYF. The CDR3 DNA sequence: TGTGCCAGCAGCTTAAGAGGGACAACCCAAGAGACCCAGTACTTC.